Each of the 25 T cell receptor beta chains below was sequenced from the same sample in a study of blood T cell repertoires in COVID-19. Clones were read by immunoSEQ multiplex PCR, and TCRdb kept only the in-frame ones, dropping some. The sample lists 380,000 or so clones, over 75% occurring once. The sequenced sample consisted of PBMCs or T cells enriched from blood (not recorded which). All receptors come from a woman in her twenties or thirties with acute COVID-19.

The chain couples TRBV3-1 (or the pseudogene TRBV3-2) to TRBJ1-2, with 9 bases fitting TRBD1. V was pared by 3 bases and J by 4 bases, with 9 bases of the junction left unmatched. The CDR3 runs 16 residues. Germline V gene data show CDR1 as LGHDT and CDR2 as YNNKEL (reference sequence). The CDR3 spells CASSQTGGPSIYGYTF. The CDR3 DNA is TGTGCCAGCAGCCAGACAGGGGGACCTAGCATCTATGGCTACACCTTC.

V usage is TRBV7-2 and J usage is TRBJ1-2; D call uncertain. The germline gives CDR1 SGHTA, CDR2 FQGNSA. There are 14 residues in the CDR3. V was shortened by 1 base and J by 2 bases, with 8 bases between the two germline ends. CDR3 region: CASSLDSGNYGYTF. In DNA, the CDR3 is TGTGCCAGCAGCTTAGATTCGGGGAACTATGGCTACACCTTC.

As concerns this clone: At the DNA level, this CDR3 is encoded by other sequences in the same sample as well. The chain is built from TRBV11-2 and TRBJ1-5; 8 bases map to TRBD1. The CDR3 consists of 13 residues. V lost 5 bases to trimming and J lost 5 bases; unmatched junction nucleotides: 2. Germline V gives CDR1 SGHAT, CDR2 FQNNGV. In nucleotides, the CDR3 is TGTGCCAGCAGCCTGACAGGGGATCAGCCCCAGCATTTT. It is translated as CASSLTGDQPQHF.

This clone was recorded once. The V call is TRBV7-9, the J call TRBJ2-7; no firm D call. The CDR3 runs to 12 residues. Trimming took 5 bases from V and 6 from J, leaving 11 bases between them. Germline lookup yields CDR1 SEHNR and CDR2 FQNEAQ (reference sequence). CDR3 coding DNA: TGTGCCAGCAGCAAGCTTTCAGGCGAGCAGTACTTC. Translating it yields CASSKLSGEQYF.

This chain uses TRBV9 with TRBJ2-1; D is unclear. CDR1 and CDR2 (germline): SGDLS, YYNGEE. The germline V and J ends were trimmed by 0 bases and 2 bases, with 3 bases remaining between them. The CDR3 is 13 amino acids. In DNA form, the CDR3 reads TGTGCCAGCAGCGTAGACACCTACAATGAGCAGTTCTTC. It is translated as CASSVDTYNEQFF. Combining the CDR3 with reference TRBV9 and TRBJ2-1 gives the whole variable domain DSGVTQTPKHLITATGQRVTLRCSPRSGDLSVYWYQQSLDQGLQFLIQYYNGEERAKGNILERFSAQQFPDLHSELNLSSLELGDSALYFCASSVDTYNEQFFGPGTRLTVL.

The chain links TRBV6-1 to TRBJ1-2; a possible D gene is TRBD1 (5 bases). Deletions cut 1 base from V and 6 bases from J, with 9 bases between. The CDR3 is made up of 13 amino acids. The germline gives CDR1 MNHNS, CDR2 SASEGT. The CDR3 coding sequence is TGTGCCAGCAGTGAAGATAGGGGAAATGGCTACACCTTC. This gives the protein CASSEDRGNGYTF.

The CDR3 region is CASGGQGNTEAFF. The CDR3 DNA reads as TGTGCCAGCGGCGGACAGGGGAACACTGAAGCTTTCTTT. The chain carries TRBV7-9 and TRBJ1-1; 8 bases agree with TRBD1. The CDR3 runs to 13 residues. Germline CDR1 and CDR2: SEHNR and FQNEAQ (reference sequence). Trimming removed 8 bases from V and 1 base from J; junction bases left unmatched: 3.

The chain joins TRBV6-2 or TRBV6-3 to TRBJ1-5; 8 bases match TRBD1. The CDR3 contains 18 residues. Unmatched junction bases numbered 12, after V lost 2 bases and J lost 3 bases. Germline V CDR1 and CDR2: MNHEY, SVGEGT. Here the CDR3 DNA reads TGTGCCAGCAGTTACGCGCTTGAGGCAGGGGGCGTCAATCAGCCCCAGCATTTT. Its translation: CASSYALEAGGVNQPQHF.

The chain combines TRBV18 with TRBJ2-1, with 8 bases matching TRBD1. The CDR3 runs 14 residues. The germline V gene encodes CDR1 KGHSH and CDR2 LQKENI. V was clipped by 0 bases and J by 6 bases; unmatched bases: 1. The CDR3 bases are TGTGCCAGCTCACCACCGACAGGGGTCAATGAGCAGTTCTTC. It translates to CASSPPTGVNEQFF.

The CDR3 DNA sequence: TGTGCCAGCAGTTTCAGGGTTGGTCAGCCCCAGCATTTT. Residues: CASSFRVGQPQHF. The chain joins TRBV27 to TRBJ1-5, with D perhaps matching TRBD1 (5 bases). Deletions cut 3 bases from V and 6 bases from J, with 9 bases between. The length of the CDR3 is 13 residues. Per the germline V gene, CDR1 is MNHEY and CDR2 is SMNVEV (reference sequence).

The chain employs TRBV18 and TRBJ2-3; 9 bases are shared with TRBD1. Per the germline V gene, CDR1 is KGHSH and CDR2 is LQKENI. The CDR3 totals 17 residues. J gave up 0 bases and V 5 bases, and 9 bases lay outside the gene matches. Here the CDR3 DNA reads TGTGCCAGCTCAACTTATGGGACAGGGCTAAGCACAGATACGCAGTATTTT. Protein: CASSTYGTGLSTDTQYF.

The chain recombines TRBV5-5 with TRBJ2-7, with 7 nucleotides matching TRBD1. The CDR3 is 14 amino acids. Trimming at V came to 6 bases and at J to 3 bases, leaving 9 bases not matched to a gene. Germline lookup yields CDR1 SGHKS and CDR2 YYEKEE (reference sequence). The CDR3 DNA follows: TGTGCCAGCACCCAGGGGGACACTATCTACGAGCAGTACTTC. As protein: CASTQGDTIYEQYF.

The gene calls are TRBV19 and TRBJ2-5, with D possibly being TRBD1 (6 bases). This CDR3 is built from 14 residues. The germline V gene has CDR1 LNHDA and CDR2 SQIVND (reference sequence). V lost 6 bases, J lost 2 bases, and 13 bases lay in between. CDR3 coding DNA: TGTGCCAGTAGGCGTGATCAGGGGCAAGAGACCCAGTACTTC. As protein: CASRRDQGQETQYF.

Only a few counts were recorded for this clone. The chain combines TRBV11-3 with TRBJ2-1, with TRBD1 identical over 8 bases. Germline V gene lookup returns CDR1 SGHNT and CDR2 YENEEA. V was clipped by 1 base and J by 1 base; unmatched bases: 3. This CDR3 comprises 16 residues. CDR3 residues: CASSLAGQGSYNEQFF. The CDR3, as DNA: TGTGCCAGCAGCTTAGCTGGACAGGGATCCTACAATGAGCAGTTCTTC.

The chain couples TRBV18 to TRBJ2-2; maybe TRBD1 (5 bases). The CDR3 spans 16 residues. Germline CDR1 is KGHSH and CDR2 is LQKENI. Trimming took 4 bases from V and 4 from J, leaving 16 bases between them. CDR3 in amino acids: CASSHPERQITGELFF. In DNA form, the CDR3 reads TGTGCCAGCTCACACCCTGAGAGACAGATCACCGGGGAGCTGTTTTTT.

This clone was recorded only once. This rearrangement joins TRBV7-9 to TRBJ2-1; tentatively, D is TRBD2 (7 bases). Trimming took off 2 bases at V and 5 bases at J, with 13 bases between the two ends. This CDR3 comprises 15 residues. Germline assignment: CDR1 SEHNR and CDR2 FQNEAQ (reference sequence). In DNA, the CDR3 is TGTGCCAGCAGCTTATGGGGGGGCAGGGACAATGAGCAGTTCTTC. Protein: CASSLWGGRDNEQFF.

The chain uses TRBV7-2 and TRBJ1-5; perhaps TRBD1 as D (6 bases). Per germline, CDR1 SGHTA and CDR2 FQGNSA. The CDR3 extends over 11 amino acids. Trimming left V 1 base short and J 15 bases short, with 10 bases between. Here the CDR3 DNA reads TGTGCCAGCAGCTTAGGGGGACACCTGCATTTT. It codes for CASSLGGHLHF.

The chain joins TRBV7-8 to TRBJ2-7; 9 nucleotides line up with TRBD1. V shed 4 bases, J shed 4 bases, and the junction held 11 bases outside the gene matches. Looked up from germline, CDR1 is SGHVS and CDR2 is FQNEAQ. This CDR3 has 16 amino acids. The CDR3 region has the DNA TGTGCCAGCAGCTCCATTTCACAGGGGGCCAAGTACGAGCAGTACTTC. It is translated as CASSSISQGAKYEQYF.

The chain recombines TRBV12-3 or TRBV12-4 with TRBJ1-1, with TRBD1 identical over 8 bases. The trim removed 7 bases at V and 4 bases at J, leaving 5 bases unmatched. CDR3 length equals 13 residues. CDR3 nucleotide sequence: TGTGCCAGCAACCAGGGGGCTGGCACTGAAGCTTTCTTT. It specifies CASNQGAGTEAFF.

This rearrangement joins TRBV2 to TRBJ1-3; the D is unclear. The V gene lost 6 bases and the J gene lost 7 bases, with 19 bases spanning the gap. Germline lookup yields CDR1 SNHLY and CDR2 FYNNEI. The CDR3 has 15 residues. In DNA, the CDR3 is TGTGCCAGCAGCCCCCGAGGGAGGGAAGCGAACACCATATATTTT. Amino acid sequence: CASSPRGREANTIYF.

This chain connects TRBV11-3 to TRBJ2-3, with no clear D. The CDR3 totals 16 residues. Trimming removed 1 base at V and 2 bases at J, with 13 bases between. CDR1 and CDR2 (germline): SGHNT, YENEEA. The DNA for the CDR3 is TGTGCCAGCAGCTTAGGGGCAGACATTAACACAGATACGCAGTATTTT. This gives the protein CASSLGADINTDTQYF.

The chain joins TRBV24-1 to TRBJ2-5; D is ambiguous. The germline V gene has CDR1 KGHDR and CDR2 SFDVKD. V was shortened by 0 bases and J by 11 bases, with 15 bases between the two germline ends. The CDR3 is made up of 14 amino acids. CDR3 loop: CATSDLQTPGWQYF. CDR3 bases: TGTGCCACCAGTGATTTGCAAACCCCCGGGTGGCAGTACTTC.

This chain joins TRBV24-1 and TRBJ1-5; tentatively, D is TRBD1 (5 bases). CDR1 and CDR2 from the germline V gene are KGHDR and SFDVKD. With 2 bases removed from V and 2 bases from J, the gap between germline ends came to 15 bases. The CDR3 is 17 residues long. In DNA, the CDR3 is TGTGCCACCAGTGATTCGGCCCAGGGTGTGGGCAATCAGCCCCAGCATTTT. Protein: CATSDSAQGVGNQPQHF.

This clone was counted only a few times. The chain recombines TRBV7-2 with TRBJ1-2; D perhaps matches TRBD1 (6 bases). Per the germline V gene, CDR1 is SGHTA and CDR2 is FQGNSA. The CDR3 consists of 15 residues. V shed 0 bases and J shed 3 bases, with 11 bases lying between them. The CDR3 is CASSLATGRDYGYTF. The CDR3 DNA follows: TGTGCCAGCAGCTTAGCTACAGGGAGGGACTATGGCTACACCTTC.

V gene TRBV6-5 combines with J gene TRBJ1-2; D gene uncertain. CDR1 is MNHEY and CDR2 is SVGAGI in the germline V gene. CDR3 length: 13 amino acids. V was cut by 6 bases and J by 4 bases, with 12 bases left in between. The CDR3 reads CASSLVGSYGYTF. CDR3 in DNA: TGTGCCAGCAGCCTCGTGGGGAGCTATGGCTACACCTTC.